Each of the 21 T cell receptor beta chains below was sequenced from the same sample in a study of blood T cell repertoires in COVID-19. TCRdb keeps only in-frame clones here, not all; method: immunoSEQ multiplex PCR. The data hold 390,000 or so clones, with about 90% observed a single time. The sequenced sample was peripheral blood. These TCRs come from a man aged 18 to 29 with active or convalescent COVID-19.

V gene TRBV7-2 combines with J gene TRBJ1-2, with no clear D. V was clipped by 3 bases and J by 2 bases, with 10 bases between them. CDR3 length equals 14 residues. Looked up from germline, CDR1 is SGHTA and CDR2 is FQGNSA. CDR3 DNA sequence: TGTGCCAGCAGCTTGTTACGGGAAAACTATGGCTACACCTTC. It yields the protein CASSLLRENYGYTF.

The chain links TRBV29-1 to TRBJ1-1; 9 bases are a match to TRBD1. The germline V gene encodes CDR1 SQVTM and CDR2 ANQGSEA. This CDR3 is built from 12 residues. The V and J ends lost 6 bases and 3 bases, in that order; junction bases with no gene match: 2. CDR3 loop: CSVGQGDTEAFF. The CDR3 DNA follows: TGCAGCGTGGGACAGGGTGACACTGAAGCTTTCTTT.

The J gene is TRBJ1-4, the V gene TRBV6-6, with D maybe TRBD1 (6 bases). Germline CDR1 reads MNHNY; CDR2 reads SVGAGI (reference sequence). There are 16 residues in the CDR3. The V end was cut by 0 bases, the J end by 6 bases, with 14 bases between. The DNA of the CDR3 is TGTGCCAGCAGTTACTCGTTACAGGGTGAGGATGAAAAACTGTTTTTT. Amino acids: CASSYSLQGEDEKLFF.

CDR3: CASTTGTMEPQHF. The CDR3 bases are TGTGCCAGCACGACGGGTACGATGGAGCCCCAGCATTTT. V is TRBV18 and J is TRBJ1-5; D is uncertain. V lost 8 bases, J lost 8 bases, and 16 bases lay in between. In germline, CDR1 is KGHSH, CDR2 LQKENI. CDR3 size: 13 residues. Full variable domain (remainder filled in from reference TRBV18 and TRBJ1-5): NAGVMQNPRHLVRRRGQEARLRCSPMKGHSHVYWYRQLPEEGLKFMVYLQKENIIDESGMPKERFSAEFPKEGPSILRIQQVVRGDSAAYFCASTTGTMEPQHFGDGTRLSIL.

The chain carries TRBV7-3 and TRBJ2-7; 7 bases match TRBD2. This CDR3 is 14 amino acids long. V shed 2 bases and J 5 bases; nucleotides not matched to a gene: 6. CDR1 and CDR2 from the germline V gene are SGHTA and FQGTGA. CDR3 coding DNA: TGTGCCAGCAGCTTATCTGCGGGAGCGGACGAGCAGTACTTC. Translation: CASSLSAGADEQYF.

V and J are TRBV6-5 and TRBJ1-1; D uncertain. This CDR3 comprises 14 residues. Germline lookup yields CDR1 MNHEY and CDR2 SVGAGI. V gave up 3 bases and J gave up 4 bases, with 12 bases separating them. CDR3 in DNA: TGTGCCAGCAGTTATGAGAGTATTGGCACTGAAGCTTTCTTT. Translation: CASSYESIGTEAFF.

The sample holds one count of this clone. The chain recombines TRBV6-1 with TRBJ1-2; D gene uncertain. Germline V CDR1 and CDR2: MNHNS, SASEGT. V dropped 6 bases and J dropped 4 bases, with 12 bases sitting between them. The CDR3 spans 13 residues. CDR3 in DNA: TGTGCCAGCAGCAAACCCGGGAGCTATGGCTACACCTTC. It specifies CASSKPGSYGYTF.

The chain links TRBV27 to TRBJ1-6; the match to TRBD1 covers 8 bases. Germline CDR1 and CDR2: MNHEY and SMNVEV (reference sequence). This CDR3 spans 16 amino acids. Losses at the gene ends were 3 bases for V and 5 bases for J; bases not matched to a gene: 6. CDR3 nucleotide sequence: TGTGCCAGCAGTTTCGGGACAGGCACAAATAATTCACCCCTCCACTTT. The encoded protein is CASSFGTGTNNSPLHF.

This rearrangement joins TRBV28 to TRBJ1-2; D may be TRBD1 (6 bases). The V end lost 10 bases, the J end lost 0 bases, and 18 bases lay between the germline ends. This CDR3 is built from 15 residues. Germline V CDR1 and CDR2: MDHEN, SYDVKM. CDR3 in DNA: TGTGCCACACAATGGATGGGGGCTTCTAACTATGGCTACACCTTC. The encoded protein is CATQWMGASNYGYTF.

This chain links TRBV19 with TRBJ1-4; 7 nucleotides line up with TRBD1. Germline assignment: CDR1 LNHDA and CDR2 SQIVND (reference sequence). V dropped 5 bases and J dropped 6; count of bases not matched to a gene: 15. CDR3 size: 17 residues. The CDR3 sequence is CASSPPRGISGYEKLFF. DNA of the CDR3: TGTGCCAGTAGTCCTCCCAGGGGGATAAGTGGATATGAAAAACTGTTTTTT.

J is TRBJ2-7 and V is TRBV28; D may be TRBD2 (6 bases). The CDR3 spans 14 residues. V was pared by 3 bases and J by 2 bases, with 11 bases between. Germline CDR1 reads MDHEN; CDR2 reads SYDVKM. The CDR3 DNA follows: TGTGCCAGCAGTTTCGGAGGGAAGACCTACGAGCAGTACTTC. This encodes CASSFGGKTYEQYF.

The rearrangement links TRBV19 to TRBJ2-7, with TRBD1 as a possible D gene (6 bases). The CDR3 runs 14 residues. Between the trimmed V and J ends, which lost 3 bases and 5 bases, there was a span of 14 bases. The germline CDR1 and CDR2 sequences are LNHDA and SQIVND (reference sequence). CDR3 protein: CASSIGSGVNEQYF. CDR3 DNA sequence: TGTGCCAGTAGTATCGGGTCAGGGGTCAACGAGCAGTACTTC.

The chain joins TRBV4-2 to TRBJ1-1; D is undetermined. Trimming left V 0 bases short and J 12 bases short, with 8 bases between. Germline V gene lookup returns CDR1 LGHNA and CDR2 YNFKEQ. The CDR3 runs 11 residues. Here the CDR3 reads CASSQDLRTFF. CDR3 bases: TGTGCCAGCAGCCAAGATTTGAGGACTTTCTTT.

As DNA, the CDR3 is TGTGCCAGCAGCCCCCGACTTGGCTCTGGAAACACCATATATTTT. It is translated as CASSPRLGSGNTIYF. The chain has TRBV5-6 and TRBJ1-3; D gene uncertain. V was clipped by 4 bases and J by 0 bases, with 11 bases between them. The CDR3 has 15 residues. CDR1 is SGHDT and CDR2 is YYEEEE in the germline V gene.

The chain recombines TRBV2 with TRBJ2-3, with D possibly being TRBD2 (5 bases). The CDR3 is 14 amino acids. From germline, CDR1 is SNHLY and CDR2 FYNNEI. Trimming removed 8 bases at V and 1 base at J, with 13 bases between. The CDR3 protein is CASGSGSGTDTQYF. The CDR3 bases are TGTGCCAGCGGAAGTGGGAGTGGCACAGATACGCAGTATTTT.

In nucleotides, the CDR3 is TGTGCCAGCAGCTTAGGGCGCGTGACTGACCTTGGTGGGCAGTTCTTC. Its translation: CASSLGRVTDLGGQFF. This sequence joins TRBV7-2 and TRBJ2-1; D ambiguous. The V gene's germline CDR1 is SGHTA and CDR2 FQGNSA. Trimming left V 1 base short and J 12 bases short, with 22 bases between. The CDR3 is made up of 16 amino acids.

The CDR3 sequence: CAWSSVSSYEQYF. The CDR3 DNA sequence: TGTGCCTGGAGTTCGGTGAGCTCCTACGAGCAGTACTTC. This chain uses TRBV30 with TRBJ2-7; D remains unclear. Germline CDR1 reads GTSNPN; CDR2 reads SVGIG (reference sequence). The ends were cut back, 2 bases at V and 0 bases at J, with 8 bases in the middle. This CDR3 has 13 amino acids.

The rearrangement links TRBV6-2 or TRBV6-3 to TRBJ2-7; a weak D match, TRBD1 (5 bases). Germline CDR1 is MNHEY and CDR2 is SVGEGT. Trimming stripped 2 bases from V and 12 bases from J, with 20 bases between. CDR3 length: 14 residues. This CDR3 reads CASSYDSIPNPWYF. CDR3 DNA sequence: TGTGCCAGCAGTTACGACAGTATCCCAAACCCGTGGTACTTC.

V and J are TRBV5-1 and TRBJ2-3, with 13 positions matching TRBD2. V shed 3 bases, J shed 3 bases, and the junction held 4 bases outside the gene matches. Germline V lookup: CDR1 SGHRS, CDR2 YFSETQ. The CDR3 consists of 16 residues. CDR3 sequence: CASSSGLAGATDTQYF. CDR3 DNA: TGCGCCAGCAGCTCCGGACTAGCGGGGGCTACAGATACGCAGTATTTT.

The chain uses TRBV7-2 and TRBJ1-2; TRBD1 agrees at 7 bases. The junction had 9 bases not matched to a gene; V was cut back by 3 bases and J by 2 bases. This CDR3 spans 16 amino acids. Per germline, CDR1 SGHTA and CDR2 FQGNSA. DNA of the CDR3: TGTGCCAGCAGCTTCGATTGGACAGGAGGAAACTATGGCTACACCTTC. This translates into CASSFDWTGGNYGYTF.

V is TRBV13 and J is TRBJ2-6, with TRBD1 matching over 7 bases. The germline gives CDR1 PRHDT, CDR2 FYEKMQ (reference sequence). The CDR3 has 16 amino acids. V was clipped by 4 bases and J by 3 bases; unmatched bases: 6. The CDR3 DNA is TGTGCCAGCAGCTCAAAACAGGGGTTTGGGGCCAACGTCCTGACTTTC. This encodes CASSSKQGFGANVLTF.